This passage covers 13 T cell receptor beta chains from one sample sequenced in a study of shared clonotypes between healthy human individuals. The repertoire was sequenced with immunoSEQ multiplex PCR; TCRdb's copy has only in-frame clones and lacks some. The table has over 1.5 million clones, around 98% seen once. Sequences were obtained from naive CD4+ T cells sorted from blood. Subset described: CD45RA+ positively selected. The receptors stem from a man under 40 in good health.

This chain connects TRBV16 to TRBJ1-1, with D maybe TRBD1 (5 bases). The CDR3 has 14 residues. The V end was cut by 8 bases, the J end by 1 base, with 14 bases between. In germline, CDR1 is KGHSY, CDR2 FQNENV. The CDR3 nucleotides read TGTGCCAGCCAACTGGTGAGGGGGAACACTGAAGCTTTCTTT. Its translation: CASQLVRGNTEAFF.

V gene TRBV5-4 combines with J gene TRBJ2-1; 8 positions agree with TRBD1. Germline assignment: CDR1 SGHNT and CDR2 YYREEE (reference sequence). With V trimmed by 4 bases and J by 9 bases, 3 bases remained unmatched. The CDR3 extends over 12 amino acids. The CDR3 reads CASSRTGFEQFF. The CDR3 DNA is TGTGCCAGCAGCCGGACAGGGTTTGAGCAGTTCTTC. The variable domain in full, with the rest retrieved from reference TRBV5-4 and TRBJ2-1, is ETGVTQSPTHLIKTRGQQVTLRCSSQSGHNTVSWYQQALGQGPQFIFQYYREEENGRGNFPPRFSGLQFPNYSSELNVNALELDDSALYLCASSRTGFEQFFGPGTRLTVL.

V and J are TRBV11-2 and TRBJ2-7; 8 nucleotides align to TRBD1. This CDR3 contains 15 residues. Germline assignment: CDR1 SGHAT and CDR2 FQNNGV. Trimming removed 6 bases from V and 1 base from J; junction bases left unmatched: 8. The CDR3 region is CASSSTGANSYEQYF. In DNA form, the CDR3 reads TGTGCCAGCAGTTCGACAGGGGCAAATTCCTACGAGCAGTACTTC.

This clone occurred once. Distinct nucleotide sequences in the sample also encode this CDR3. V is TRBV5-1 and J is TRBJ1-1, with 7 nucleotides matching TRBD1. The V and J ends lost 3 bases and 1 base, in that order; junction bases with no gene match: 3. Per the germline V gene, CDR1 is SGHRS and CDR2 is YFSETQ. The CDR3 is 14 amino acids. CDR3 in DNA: TGCGCCAGCAGCTCGACAGGGACGAACACTGAAGCTTTCTTT. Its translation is CASSSTGTNTEAFF.

The CDR3 protein is CASSLYGQGGNEQFF. The CDR3 nucleotides are TGTGCCAGCAGCTTATACGGGCAGGGTGGAAATGAGCAGTTCTTC. The chain uses TRBV11-2 and TRBJ2-1; TRBD1 might be the D (5 bases). Germline V gene sequence: CDR1 SGHAT, CDR2 FQNNGV. The CDR3 runs to 15 residues. V was cut by 2 bases and J by 7 bases, with 15 bases left in between. Looking up the rest from reference TRBV11-2 and TRBJ2-1 gives the full variable domain: EAGVAQSPRYKIIEKRQSVAFWCNPISGHATLYWYQQILGQGPKLLIQFQNNGVVDDSQLPKDRFSAERLKGVDSTLKIQPAKLEDSAVYLCASSLYGQGGNEQFFGPGTRLTVL.

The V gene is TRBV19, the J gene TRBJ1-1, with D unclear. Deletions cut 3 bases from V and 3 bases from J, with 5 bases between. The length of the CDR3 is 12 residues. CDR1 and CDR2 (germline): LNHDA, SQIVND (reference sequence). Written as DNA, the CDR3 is TGTGCCAGTAGTATTCGGCACACTGAAGCTTTCTTT. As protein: CASSIRHTEAFF.

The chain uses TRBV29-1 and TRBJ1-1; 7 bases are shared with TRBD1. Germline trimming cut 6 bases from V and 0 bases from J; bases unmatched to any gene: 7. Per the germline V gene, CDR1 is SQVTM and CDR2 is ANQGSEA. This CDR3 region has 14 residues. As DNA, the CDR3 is TGCAGCGTGTTACCCGACAGGGTGAACACTGAAGCTTTCTTT. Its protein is CSVLPDRVNTEAFF.

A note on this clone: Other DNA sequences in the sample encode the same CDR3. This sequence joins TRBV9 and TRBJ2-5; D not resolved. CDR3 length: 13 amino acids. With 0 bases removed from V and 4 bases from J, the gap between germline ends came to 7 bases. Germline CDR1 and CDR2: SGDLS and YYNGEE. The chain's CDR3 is CASSVGVRETQYF. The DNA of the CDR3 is TGTGCCAGCAGCGTAGGGGTTCGAGAGACCCAGTACTTC.

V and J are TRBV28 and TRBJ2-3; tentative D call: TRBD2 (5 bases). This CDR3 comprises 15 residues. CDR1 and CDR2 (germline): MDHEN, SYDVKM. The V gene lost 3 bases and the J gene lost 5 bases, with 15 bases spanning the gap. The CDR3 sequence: CASSFRMGVGDTQYF. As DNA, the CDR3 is TGTGCCAGCAGTTTTAGGATGGGAGTCGGAGATACGCAGTATTTT.

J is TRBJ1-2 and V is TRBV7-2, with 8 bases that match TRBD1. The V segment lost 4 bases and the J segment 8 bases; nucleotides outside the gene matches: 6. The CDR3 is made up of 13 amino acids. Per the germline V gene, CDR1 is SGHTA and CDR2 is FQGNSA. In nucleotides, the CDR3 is TGTGCCAGCAGCTCCCAGGGGGCACGAGGCTACACCTTC. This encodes CASSSQGARGYTF.

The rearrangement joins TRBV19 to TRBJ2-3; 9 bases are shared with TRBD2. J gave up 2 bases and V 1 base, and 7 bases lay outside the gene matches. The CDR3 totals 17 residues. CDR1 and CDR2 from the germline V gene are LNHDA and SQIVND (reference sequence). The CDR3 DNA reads TGTGCCAGTAGTATAGTCTTCGGGACTAGCCCCACAGATACGCAGTATTTT. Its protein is CASSIVFGTSPTDTQYF.

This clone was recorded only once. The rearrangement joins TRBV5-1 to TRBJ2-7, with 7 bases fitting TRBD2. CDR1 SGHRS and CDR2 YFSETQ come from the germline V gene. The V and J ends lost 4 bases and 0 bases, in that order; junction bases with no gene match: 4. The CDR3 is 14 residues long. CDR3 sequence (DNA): TGCGCCAGCAGCCATCTAGCGGACTCCTACGAGCAGTACTTC. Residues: CASSHLADSYEQYF.

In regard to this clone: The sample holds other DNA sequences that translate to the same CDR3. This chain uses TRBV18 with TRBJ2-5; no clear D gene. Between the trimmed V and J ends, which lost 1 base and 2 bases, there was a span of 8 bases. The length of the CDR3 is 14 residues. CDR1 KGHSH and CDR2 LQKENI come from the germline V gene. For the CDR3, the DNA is TGTGCCAGCTCACCACTCCCCCAGCAAGAGACCCAGTACTTC. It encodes CASSPLPQQETQYF.